Shown below are 14 T cell receptor beta chains from a single sample sequenced in a study of cytomegalovirus exposure and HLA in healthy donors. PCR involved 60 Vbeta and 13 Jbeta primers. Libraries were prepared by immunoSEQ multiplex PCR; TCRdb keeps only in-frame clonotypes and omits some of them. The sample consists of roughly 120,000 clones, 79% of them appearing once. Sequencing was carried out using PBMCs. Receptors originate from a man aged 25-45 years in good health and CMV-seropositive.

J is TRBJ2-7 and V is TRBV5-6; 9 bases match TRBD2. With V trimmed by 1 base and J by 6 bases, 5 bases remained unmatched. The germline V gene has CDR1 SGHDT and CDR2 YYEEEE. The CDR3 loop spans 14 amino acids. In DNA form, the CDR3 reads TGTGCCAGCAGCTTGATAGCGGGAGCTCGCGAGCAGTACTTC. Protein: CASSLIAGAREQYF.

This chain's CDR3 is CASSFYRGVDEQYF. CDR3 nucleotide sequence: TGTGCCAGCAGTTTTTACAGGGGTGTGGACGAGCAGTACTTC. The genes are TRBV28 and TRBJ2-7; 7 nucleotides match TRBD1. Per germline, CDR1 MDHEN and CDR2 SYDVKM. This CDR3 contains 14 residues. Trimming took 3 bases from V and 5 from J; bases not matched to a gene: 7.

The chain joins TRBV7-3 to TRBJ2-2; TRBD2 might be the D (6 bases). Germline assignment: CDR1 SGHTA and CDR2 FQGTGA. V shed 5 bases and J shed 6 bases, with 22 bases lying between them. CDR3 length: 17 residues. CDR3 amino acids: CASSPMSGRPGAGELFF. The CDR3 DNA sequence: TGTGCCAGCAGCCCCATGAGCGGGCGGCCGGGGGCCGGGGAGCTGTTTTTT.

The genes are TRBV28 and TRBJ1-5; 9 bases fit TRBD1. V gave up 6 bases and J gave up 4 bases; unmatched junction bases: 13. The germline gives CDR1 MDHEN, CDR2 SYDVKM. The CDR3 extends over 17 amino acids. The CDR3 sequence: CASSSQPTGQGNQPQHF. CDR3 DNA: TGTGCCAGCAGCTCCCAACCAACCGGACAGGGGAATCAGCCCCAGCATTTT.

This chain links TRBV4-2 with TRBJ2-2; D gene ambiguous. The length of the CDR3 is 14 residues. The ends were cut back, 1 base at V and 5 bases at J, with 8 bases in the middle. Germline CDR1 and CDR2: LGHNA and YNFKEQ. The CDR3 DNA reads as TGTGCCAGCAGCCAAGGAGCCGGTACCGGGGAGCTGTTTTTT. Encoded protein: CASSQGAGTGELFF.

The gene calls are TRBV4-1 and TRBJ1-6; a possible D gene is TRBD1 (5 bases). The CDR3 sequence is 15 residues long. The germline CDR1 and CDR2 sequences are MGHRA and YSYEKL. The V end was cut by 0 bases, the J end by 7 bases, with 10 bases between. As DNA, the CDR3 is TGCGCCAGCAGCCAAGACGGGCAGGGAAATTCACCCCTCCACTTT. Protein sequence: CASSQDGQGNSPLHF.

Comments on this clone: Germline and junction disagree at one end, which may indicate a read error. This chain uses TRBV2 with TRBJ2-4; 8 positions match TRBD2. The germline gives CDR1 SNHLY, CDR2 FYNNEI. The CDR3 consists of 16 residues. The CDR3 spells CASSEGAGGRQNSQYF. CDR3 DNA sequence: TGTGCCAGCAGTGAAGGTGCGGGGGGCCGCCAAAACAGTCAGTACTTC.

The chain recombines TRBV4-1 with TRBJ1-2; weak D call: TRBD1 (6 bases). V lost 1 base, J lost 3 bases, and 12 bases lay in between. The CDR3 totals 15 residues. Germline V gene lookup returns CDR1 MGHRA and CDR2 YSYEKL. This CDR3 is CASSQVSRGDYGYTF. For the CDR3, the DNA is TGCGCCAGCAGCCAAGTGTCCAGGGGAGACTATGGCTACACCTTC.

This chain links TRBV7-2 with TRBJ2-7, with 9 bases lining up with TRBD2. V was clipped by 5 bases and J by 2 bases; unmatched bases: 4. The CDR3 has 14 amino acids. The germline V gene has CDR1 SGHTA and CDR2 FQGNSA. For the CDR3, the DNA is TGTGCCAGCAGCCTAGTAGCGGGAGCCTACGAGCAGTACTTC. This encodes CASSLVAGAYEQYF.

This rearrangement joins TRBV2 to TRBJ1-2; 9 bases are a match to TRBD1. The ends lost 7 bases at V and 4 bases at J; junction bases unmatched: 7. This CDR3 comprises 14 residues. CDR1 and CDR2 from the germline V gene are SNHLY and FYNNEI. The CDR3 DNA sequence: TGTGCCAGCACAGGCACAGGGGGCGGCTATGGCTACACCTTC. As protein: CASTGTGGGYGYTF.

The chain combines TRBV4-3 with TRBJ2-6; a possible D gene is TRBD2 (5 bases). This CDR3 spans 18 amino acids. V shed 4 bases and J shed 4 bases, with 20 bases lying between them. Germline CDR1 reads LGHNA; CDR2 reads YSLEER. Here the CDR3 reads CASSRLGTPGSGANVLTF. CDR3 DNA: TGCGCCAGCAGCCGCCTAGGAACACCGGGGTCGGGGGCCAACGTCCTGACTTTC.

V gene TRBV5-1 combines with J gene TRBJ1-1; D not certain. CDR1 is SGHRS and CDR2 is YFSETQ in the germline V gene. The V gene lost 4 bases and the J gene lost 1 base, with 11 bases spanning the gap. The CDR3 sequence is 14 residues long. DNA for the CDR3: TGCGCCAGCAGCAGGACTGGATCGAACACTGAAGCTTTCTTT. Residues: CASSRTGSNTEAFF.

The chain combines TRBV10-3 with TRBJ1-1, with 7 bases lining up with TRBD1. The CDR3 consists of 13 residues. V lost 7 bases and J lost 2; bases outside the gene matches: 4. Germline V gene data show CDR1 as ENHRY and CDR2 as SYGVKD. The CDR3 here is CAIMGQINTEAFF. For the CDR3, the DNA is TGTGCCATCATGGGACAGATAAACACTGAAGCTTTCTTT.

The rearrangement joins TRBV19 to TRBJ2-2, with 8 positions matching TRBD2. The germline V gene has CDR1 LNHDA and CDR2 SQIVND (reference sequence). This CDR3 spans 14 amino acids. V lost 6 bases and J lost 6; bases outside the gene matches: 6. The CDR3 reads CASSPGLVPGELFF. For the CDR3, the DNA is TGTGCCAGTAGCCCGGGACTAGTGCCCGGGGAGCTGTTTTTT.